This is a list of T cell receptor beta chains from one sample in a study of T-cell memory formation after mild COVID-19. Each CDR3 protein gets one entry after TCRdb re-called the 5' RACE reads with MiXCR. The table includes about 470,000 distinct CDR3 sequences, nearly 25% detected once. Sequencing used PBMCs or a T cell subset sorted from them (not recorded which). The origin of the receptors is an adult woman who had mild COVID-19 (a few samples of this study predate the infection). Cell type and time point are not known. Each CDR3 is given with its conserved first and last residue. D genes are given only for firm matches. Rows may omit the clone size; those that give it use once, few, many or a size class.

abundance	d_gene	j_gene	v_gene	CDR3aa	CDR3nt
-	TRBD2	TRBJ2-7	TRBV20-1	CSACHSGGADDEQYF	TGCAGTGCCTGCCACAGCGGGGGGGCTGACGACGAGCAGTACTTC
-	TRBD2	TRBJ2-5	TRBV7-9	CASSSQLAGVQETQYF	TGTGCCAGCAGCTCCCAACTAGCGGGAGTTCAAGAGACCCAGTACTTC
-	-	TRBJ2-1	TRBV7-9	CASTLGGNEQFF	TGTGCCAGCACCCTGGGGGGCAATGAGCAGTTCTTC
-	TRBD1	TRBJ2-6	TRBV20-1	CSARDTGTGSGANVLTF	TGCAGTGCTAGAGATACCGGGACAGGCTCTGGGGCCAACGTCCTGACTTTC
once	-	TRBJ2-2	TRBV24-1	CATSKPNTGELFF	TGTGCCACCTCTAAGCCAAACACCGGGGAGCTGTTTTTT
-	-	TRBJ2-1	TRBV15	CAAGTREQFF	TGTGCCGCCGGCACCAGGGAGCAGTTCTTC
few	-	TRBJ2-3	TRBV10-3	CAISGPPGTDTQYF	TGTGCCATCAGTGGGCCTCCCGGCACAGATACGCAGTATTTT
-	-	TRBJ2-4	TRBV7-2	CASSPDRLAKNIQYF	TGTGCCAGCAGCCCCGACAGACTAGCCAAAAACATTCAGTACTTC
few	-	TRBJ2-1	TRBV30	CAWSPRGYNEQFF	TGTGCCTGGAGCCCCCGAGGGTACAATGAGCAGTTCTTC
many	-	TRBJ2-2	TRBV4-2	CASSPGPTGELFF	TGTGCCAGCAGCCCGGGCCCCACCGGGGAGCTGTTTTTT
-	-	TRBJ2-5	TRBV7-9	CASSQFQETQYF	TGTGCCAGCAGCCAGTTCCAAGAGACCCAGTACTTC
-	-	TRBJ2-2	TRBV9	CASSVRQGSLTGELFF	TGTGCCAGCAGCGTAAGGCAGGGGTCCCTAACCGGGGAGCTGTTTTTT
-	TRBD2	TRBJ2-1	TRBV7-3	CASSSTSDRVYNEQFF	TGTGCCAGCAGCTCAACTAGCGACCGAGTATACAATGAGCAGTTCTTC
-	TRBD2	TRBJ2-3	TRBV12-3/TRBV12-4	CASSYSGGPGPDTQYF	TGTGCCAGCAGTTATAGCGGGGGCCCAGGTCCAGATACGCAGTATTTT
-	-	TRBJ2-2	TRBV7-2	CASSYWYTGELFF	TGTGCCAGCAGCTACTGGTACACCGGGGAGCTGTTTTTT
few	-	TRBJ1-1	TRBV2	CASIHRVADTEAFF	TGTGCCAGCATTCACAGGGTGGCGGACACTGAAGCTTTCTTT
-	-	TRBJ1-1	TRBV9	CASSASGARTNTEAFF	TGTGCCAGCAGCGCCTCAGGCGCCAGGACGAACACTGAAGCTTTCTTT
-	-	TRBJ2-2	TRBV7-6	CASSLLGSGGTGELFF	TGTGCCAGCAGCTTACTCGGGAGCGGTGGCACCGGGGAGCTGTTTTTT
-	-	TRBJ2-6	TRBV5-1	CASRLDRAGANVLTF	TGCGCCAGCAGGTTGGACAGAGCTGGGGCCAACGTCCTGACTTTC
-	-	TRBJ1-1	TRBV10-3	CAISESSGRNTEAFF	TGTGCCATCAGTGAGTCATCGGGCAGAAACACTGAAGCTTTCTTT
-	TRBD1	TRBJ1-1	TRBV5-1	CASIVGGQGSAEAFF	TGCGCCAGCATCGTGGGGGGACAGGGAAGCGCTGAAGCTTTCTTT
many	-	TRBJ2-3	TRBV29-1	CSVVSLTATTDTQYF	TGCAGCGTTGTTTCCTTGACGGCCACCACAGATACGCAGTATTTT
medium-sized	TRBD1	TRBJ1-1	TRBV6-5	CASRYQGGTEAFF	TGTGCCAGCAGATACCAGGGGGGGACTGAAGCTTTCTTT
-	-	TRBJ2-7	TRBV6-6	CASSSDSLYEQYF	TGTGCCAGCAGTTCGGACTCGCTCTACGAGCAGTACTTC
-	TRBD2	TRBJ2-1	TRBV20-1	CSARVAGGGNEQFF	TGCAGTGCTAGAGTAGCGGGAGGGGGCAATGAGCAGTTCTTC
-	TRBD1	TRBJ1-2	TRBV18	CASSSSDRDLYGYTF	TGTGCCAGCTCATCGTCTGACAGGGACCTCTATGGCTACACCTTC